The 28 T cell receptor beta chains below come from one sample, sequenced in a study of PD-1 blockade in classical Hodgkin lymphoma. Some clones are missing from TCRdb's copy, which holds only in-frame ones; the method was immunoSEQ multiplex PCR. The sample shows tens of thousands of clones, approximately 70% of them seen only once. All the patients suffered relapse after autologous stem cell transplantation, and brentuximab vedotin exposure differed. Specimen: peripheral blood mononuclear cells (PBMCs), collected at baseline. All receptors derive from a human donor with classical Hodgkin lymphoma.

The chain employs TRBV5-1 and TRBJ1-4; D may be TRBD1 (5 bases). Trimming removed 2 bases from V and 4 bases from J, with 9 bases in between. The CDR3 extends over 14 amino acids. The germline V gene encodes CDR1 SGHRS and CDR2 YFSETQ. CDR3 nucleotides: TGCGCCAGCAGCTTTGCAGGGATTAATGAAAAACTGTTTTTT. Its translation is CASSFAGINEKLFF. The full variable domain, rest sourced from reference TRBV5-1 and TRBJ1-4, is KAGVTQTPRYLIKTRGQQVTLSCSPISGHRSVSWYQQTPGQGLQFLFEYFSETQRNKGNFPGRFSGRQFSNSRSEMNVSTLELGDSALYLCASSFAGINEKLFFGSGTQLSVL.

In the case of this clone: This specimen includes other DNA sequences encoding the same CDR3. The chain carries TRBV4-1 and TRBJ1-6; D is undetermined. The CDR3 sequence is 15 residues long. In germline, CDR1 is MGHRA, CDR2 YSYEKL. Trimming cost V 0 bases and J 6 bases, with 9 bases left between them. CDR3 nucleotides: TGCGCCAGCAGCCAAGAGGGTACCGTTAATTCACCCCTCCACTTT. This codes for CASSQEGTVNSPLHF.

The chain joins TRBV5-1 to TRBJ1-1, with D perhaps matching TRBD1 (5 bases). The CDR3 covers 13 residues. CDR1 and CDR2 from the germline V gene are SGHRS and YFSETQ. Trimming pared 7 bases from V and 5 bases from J, leaving 15 bases between. The CDR3 protein is CASQGTGLTEAFF. The CDR3 DNA reads TGCGCCAGCCAAGGAACAGGCTTGACTGAAGCTTTCTTT. The full variable domain, rest sourced from reference TRBV5-1 and TRBJ1-1, is KAGVTQTPRYLIKTRGQQVTLSCSPISGHRSVSWYQQTPGQGLQFLFEYFSETQRNKGNFPGRFSGRQFSNSRSEMNVSTLELGDSALYLCASQGTGLTEAFFGQGTRLTVV.

V and J are TRBV25-1 and TRBJ2-1; D is undetermined. Looked up from germline, CDR1 is MGHDK and CDR2 is SYGVNS. Between the trimmed V and J ends, which lost 4 bases and 10 bases, there was a span of 11 bases. The CDR3 is made up of 12 amino acids. CDR3 nucleotides: TGTGCCAGCAGTGGGCAGGCGAACGAGCAGTTCTTC. Residues: CASSGQANEQFF.

In this sample, this clone turned up a few times. The V gene is TRBV28, the J gene TRBJ1-1, with 12 bases lining up with TRBD1. The J segment lost 5 bases and the V segment lost 4 bases, leaving 8 bases of the junction unmatched. Per the germline V gene, CDR1 is MDHEN and CDR2 is SYDVKM. This CDR3 contains 16 residues. For the CDR3, the DNA is TGTGCCAGCAGTTCGGGGACAGGGGGCGCATGGACTGAAGCTTTCTTT. This codes for CASSSGTGGAWTEAFF.

The chain joins TRBV9 to TRBJ2-7; 7 bases agree with TRBD1. Germline CDR1 SGDLS, CDR2 YYNGEE. The CDR3 has 15 residues. V trimming: 2 bases; J trimming: 0 bases; junction bases outside the gene matches: 5. CDR3 DNA sequence: TGTGCCAGCAGCGTGGGGGACAGCAGCTCCTACGAGCAGTACTTC. This encodes CASSVGDSSSYEQYF. The full variable domain, with the rest looked up from reference TRBV9 and TRBJ2-7, is DSGVTQTPKHLITATGQRVTLRCSPRSGDLSVYWYQQSLDQGLQFLIQYYNGEERAKGNILERFSAQQFPDLHSELNLSSLELGDSALYFCASSVGDSSSYEQYFGPGTRLTVT.

V and J are TRBV2 and TRBJ1-1; 9 bases line up with TRBD1. In germline, CDR1 is SNHLY, CDR2 FYNNEI. J gave up 4 bases and V 8 bases, and 2 bases lay outside the gene matches. The CDR3 length is 12 residues. In DNA form, the CDR3 reads TGTGCCAGCGGGACAGGGTTCACTGAAGCTTTCTTT. Protein product: CASGTGFTEAFF.

The rearrangement uses TRBV7-8 and TRBJ1-2; D gene unclear. The CDR3 consists of 11 residues. The V gene's germline CDR1 is SGHVS and CDR2 FQNEAQ. The ends were cut back, 2 bases at V and 8 bases at J, with 6 bases in the middle. The CDR3 nucleotides are TGTGCCAGCAGCTTATTTTCAGGCTACACCTTC. It encodes CASSLFSGYTF.

This clone has a handful of counts. This chain uses TRBV19 with TRBJ2-7; D may match TRBD1 or TRBD2 (6 bases each). The germline V and J ends were trimmed by 5 bases and 8 bases, with 16 bases remaining between them. The CDR3 is 13 amino acids. In germline, CDR1 is LNHDA, CDR2 SQIVND (reference sequence). The CDR3 protein is CASSGEGGGKQYF. CDR3 nucleotide sequence: TGTGCCAGTAGTGGGGAAGGGGGAGGAAAGCAGTACTTC.

V usage is TRBV4-2 and J usage is TRBJ2-7, with 7 bases matching TRBD1. After removal of 0 bases from V and 4 bases from J, the junction contained 0 bases not matched to a gene. The CDR3 length is 13 residues. Germline CDR1 LGHNA, CDR2 YNFKEQ. The CDR3 DNA follows: TGTGCCAGCAGCCAAGACAGGGGGTACGAGCAGTACTTC. It codes for CASSQDRGYEQYF.

The V gene is TRBV25-1, the J gene TRBJ1-1, with unresolved D. Trimming left V 3 bases short and J 8 bases short, with 16 bases between. The V gene's germline CDR1 is MGHDK and CDR2 SYGVNS. This CDR3 is 14 amino acids long. The CDR3 sequence is CASSEAGPFREAFF. The CDR3 DNA reads TGTGCCAGCAGTGAGGCCGGGCCATTCAGGGAAGCTTTCTTT.

V gene TRBV4-1 combines with J gene TRBJ2-3, with D tentatively TRBD1 (6 bases). This CDR3 comprises 16 residues. Germline V gene sequence: CDR1 MGHRA, CDR2 YSYEKL. The V and J ends lost 4 bases and 4 bases respectively, with 18 bases between them. The CDR3 region is CASSRQAGEGADTQYF. CDR3 sequence (DNA): TGCGCCAGCAGCCGCCAGGCAGGGGAAGGGGCAGATACGCAGTATTTT.

CDR3 loop: CAQSGGEGTDTQYF. In DNA form, the CDR3 reads TGTGCCCAAAGTGGGGGAGAGGGTACAGATACGCAGTATTTT. V is TRBV5-4 and J is TRBJ2-3; perhaps D is TRBD1 or TRBD2 (5 bases each). V was trimmed by 10 bases and J by 3 bases, leaving 18 bases between them. The CDR3 sequence is 14 residues long. In germline, CDR1 is SGHNT, CDR2 YYREEE (reference sequence).

The chain couples TRBV5-4 to TRBJ2-7, with unresolved D. The CDR3 runs 14 residues. Trimming left V 4 bases short and J 2 bases short, with 13 bases between. CDR1 SGHNT and CDR2 YYREEE come from the germline V gene (reference sequence). CDR3 in DNA: TGTGCCAGCAGCCCTTGGAAGGGTCCCTACGAGCAGTACTTC. Translated: CASSPWKGPYEQYF. The variable domain in full, with the rest retrieved from reference TRBV5-4 and TRBJ2-7, is ETGVTQSPTHLIKTRGQQVTLRCSSQSGHNTVSWYQQALGQGPQFIFQYYREEENGRGNFPPRFSGLQFPNYSSELNVNALELDDSALYLCASSPWKGPYEQYFGPGTRLTVT.

The CDR3 DNA reads as TGTGCCAGCAGCGTTCAGGACTGGAGCAATGAGCAGTTCTTC. It is translated as CASSVQDWSNEQFF. The gene calls are TRBV9 and TRBJ2-1, with a possible D match to TRBD2 (5 bases). This CDR3 spans 14 amino acids. From germline, CDR1 is SGDLS and CDR2 YYNGEE. The ends were cut back, 2 bases at V and 6 bases at J, with 12 bases in the middle.

The V gene is TRBV19, the J gene TRBJ2-7, with a possible D match to TRBD2 (6 bases). Between the trimmed V and J ends, which lost 6 bases and 0 bases, there was a span of 15 bases. Germline loops: CDR1 LNHDA, CDR2 SQIVND (reference sequence). CDR3 length equals 15 residues. CDR3 loop: CASSIARDFSYEQYF. CDR3 in DNA: TGTGCCAGTAGCATCGCCCGGGACTTCTCCTACGAGCAGTACTTC.

The chain links TRBV23-1 to TRBJ2-5, with TRBD1 matching 9 bases. TRBV23-1 is recorded as an ORF, its role being uncertain. CDR3 size: 15 residues. Trimming at V came to 0 bases and at J to 10 bases, leaving 9 bases not matched to a gene. CDR3 protein: CASSQSETGGADQYF. The CDR3 region has the DNA TGCGCCAGCAGTCAATCGGAGACAGGGGGGGCGGACCAGTACTTC.

This clone has only a few counts. This chain connects TRBV2 to TRBJ2-5; 8 nucleotides line up with TRBD1. The CDR3 totals 15 residues. Trimming at V came to 5 bases and at J to 1 base, leaving 6 bases not matched to a gene. Germline CDR1 and CDR2: SNHLY and FYNNEI. For the CDR3, the DNA is TGTGCCAGCAGTACTGGACAGGGTAGCCAAGAGACCCAGTACTTC. This gives the protein CASSTGQGSQETQYF.

The gene calls are TRBV7-3 and TRBJ1-1; tentative D call: TRBD1 (5 bases). V gave up 5 bases and J gave up 4 bases, with 11 bases separating them. CDR1 and CDR2 (germline): SGHTA, FQGTGA. The CDR3 length is 13 residues. Written as DNA, the CDR3 is TGTGCCAGCAGCCCGGACGGGACCACTGAAGCTTTCTTT. Translated: CASSPDGTTEAFF.

This clone has a handful of counts. V gene TRBV28 combines with J gene TRBJ1-1; tentatively, D is TRBD1 (5 bases). Looked up from germline, CDR1 is MDHEN and CDR2 is SYDVKM. The CDR3 loop spans 17 amino acids. V lost 2 bases, J lost 2 bases, and 18 bases lay in between. This CDR3 is CASSLLGRVEENTEAFF. CDR3 DNA sequence: TGTGCCAGCAGTTTACTAGGCAGGGTCGAAGAAAACACTGAAGCTTTCTTT. Full variable domain (rest looked up from reference TRBV28 and TRBJ1-1): DVKVTQSSRYLVKRTGEKVFLECVQDMDHENMFWYRQDPGLGLRLIYFSYDVKMKEKGDIPEGYSVSREKKERFSLILESASTNQTSMYLCASSLLGRVEENTEAFFGQGTRLTVV.

This chain uses TRBV27 with TRBJ2-5, with TRBD1 matching over 10 bases. Trimming removed 6 bases from V and 5 bases from J; junction bases left unmatched: 6. Germline values: CDR1 MNHEY, CDR2 SMNVEV (reference sequence). This CDR3 is built from 14 residues. The CDR3 spells CASRGTGVAETQYF. DNA of the CDR3: TGTGCCAGCAGGGGGACAGGGGTAGCTGAGACCCAGTACTTC.

The rearrangement joins TRBV2 to TRBJ2-7; 11 bases map to TRBD1. Germline V CDR1 and CDR2: SNHLY, FYNNEI. The CDR3 runs to 12 residues. With 10 bases clipped from V and 8 bases from J, the junction kept 7 bases outside the gene matches. The CDR3 loop is CATNGQGAQQYF. DNA for the CDR3: TGTGCCACCAACGGACAGGGGGCTCAGCAGTACTTC.

This rearrangement joins TRBV30 to TRBJ1-1; no definite D call. Germline-derived CDR1 and CDR2 are GTSNPN and SVGIG (reference sequence). Trimming took off 4 bases at V and 7 bases at J, with 10 bases between the two ends. The CDR3 length is 11 residues. CDR3 nucleotides: TGTGCCTGGATTTTAGGGATTGAAGCTTTCTTT. Translating gives CAWILGIEAFF. Combining the CDR3 with reference TRBV30 and TRBJ1-1 gives the whole variable domain SQTIHQWPATLVQPVGSPLSLECTVEGTSNPNLYWYRQAAGRGLQLLFYSVGIGQISSEVPQNLSASRPQDRQFILSSKKLLLSDSGFYLCAWILGIEAFFGQGTRLTVV.

This rearrangement joins TRBV7-6 to TRBJ2-2; D remains unclear. Trimming took 5 bases from V and 1 from J, leaving 11 bases between them. Looked up from germline, CDR1 is SGHVS and CDR2 is FNYEAQ. This CDR3 is built from 15 residues. CDR3 coding DNA: TGTGCCAGCAGCAAGGGTTGGGGGAACACCGGGGAGCTGTTTTTT. This codes for CASSKGWGNTGELFF.

This clone turned up a few times. This chain connects TRBV28 to TRBJ1-2; no clear D. CDR3 length: 19 residues. CDR1 is MDHEN, CDR2 SYDVKM, per germline. V lost 2 bases and J 4 bases, leaving 26 bases between the germline ends. The CDR3 loop is CASSLVRDREPSGGYGYTF. The CDR3 bases are TGTGCCAGCAGTTTAGTTCGCGACCGGGAACCAAGCGGTGGCTATGGCTACACCTTC.

This clone was observed a handful of times. This chain uses TRBV6-6 with TRBJ1-1; tentative D call: TRBD1 (6 bases). Germline V lookup: CDR1 MNHNY, CDR2 SVGAGI (reference sequence). V was shortened by 11 bases and J by 1 base, with 14 bases between the two germline ends. The CDR3 spans 13 residues. CDR3 nucleotides: TGTGCCTCCACCGCGGGACAGAACACTGAAGCTTTCTTT. Translating it yields CASTAGQNTEAFF.

This clone was counted only a few times. The chain is built from TRBV9 and TRBJ2-5, with D possibly being TRBD1 or TRBD2 (5 bases each). The V end lost 0 bases, the J end lost 5 bases, and 8 bases lay between the germline ends. The length of the CDR3 is 13 residues. The germline gives CDR1 SGDLS, CDR2 YYNGEE. CDR3 loop: CASSVARDETQYF. For the CDR3, the DNA is TGTGCCAGCAGCGTAGCCAGGGACGAGACCCAGTACTTC.

The rearrangement joins TRBV30 to TRBJ2-1, with 8 bases matching TRBD1. The V and J ends lost 3 bases and 3 bases, in that order; junction bases with no gene match: 10. This CDR3 spans 16 amino acids. The germline V gene has CDR1 GTSNPN and CDR2 SVGIG (reference sequence). CDR3 bases: TGTGCCTGGAGATCCGCGACAGGGGCCTTCTACAATGAGCAGTTCTTC. Amino acid sequence: CAWRSATGAFYNEQFF.